This TCR beta chain was sequenced during a study of T-cell reconstitution after alpha-beta-depleted transplantation in children. Findings of the study overall: Several patients had high TCRbeta diversity at day 60; it came from surviving recipient T cells and thymic progenitors. Fresh T-cell production supplied most of the T-cell counts and diversity seen one year after transplant.

The length of the CDR3 is 15 residues. V was clipped by 4 bases and J by 3 bases; unmatched bases: 7. Germline-derived CDR1 and CDR2 are SNHLY and FYNNEI. As concerns this clonotype: Its matching antigen is unknown.

A library of TCRbeta sequences, prepared with unique molecular identifiers, was generated. TCRdb processed the PCR reads anew with MiXCR; each CDR3 protein has one entry. The sample carries around 490,000 distinct CDR3 sequences, roughly 11% recorded once. The receptor comes from a female patient between 2 and 10 years old who had a stem cell transplant for aplastic anemia, so the T cells may come from the graft donor. This chain connects TRBV2 to TRBJ2-7, with TRBD2 identical over 9 bases. Sequencing used PBMCs, mostly from graft donor cells, obtained 180 days after TCRalphabeta/CD19-depleted stem cell transplant. CDR3 coding DNA: TGTGCCAGCAGTGTACTTCTAGCGGGGAGCTACGAGCAGTACTTC. Its translation is CASSVLLAGSYEQYF.